The source of this T cell receptor (beta chain) is a study of T cell responses to AZD1222 COVID-19 vaccine. Study observations and caveats: Only a handful of AZD1222 recipients tested seropositive at baseline.

CDR3 length: 14 amino acids. Looked up from germline, CDR1 is LNHDA and CDR2 is SQIVND (reference sequence). V lost 6 bases to trimming and J lost 3 bases; unmatched junction nucleotides: 5. The method was immunoSEQ multiplex PCR; TCRdb's version includes in-frame clones alone and lacks a portion of them. The sample shows around 110,000 clones, almost 90% of them seen only once. For this clone: The antigen is not known.

The V call is TRBV19, the J call TRBJ2-1; 7 nucleotides align to TRBD1. The sample in question was peripheral blood, obtained on day 0 of AZD1222 vaccination. This receptor was identified in an adult in good health. CDR3 nucleotide sequence: TGTGCCAGTAGCCGGGACAGCCGCTACAATGAGCAGTTCTTC. Translation: CASSRDSRYNEQFF. Drawing the rest from reference TRBV19 and TRBJ2-1, the complete variable domain is DGGITQSPKYLFRKEGQNVTLSCEQNLNHDAMYWYRQDPGQGLRLIYYSQIVNDFQKGDIAEGYSVSREKKESFPLTVTSAQKNPTAFYLCASSRDSRYNEQFFGPGTRLTVL.